Shown below are 19 T cell receptor beta chains from a single sample sequenced in a study of blood T cell repertoires in COVID-19. Sequencing was performed with immunoSEQ multiplex PCR; in TCRdb, only in-frame clones are kept and a portion is missing. The table shows about 170,000 clones, with around 72% occurring only once. Specimen: peripheral blood. These receptors were obtained from a woman aged 80 or over with acute or convalescent COVID-19.

The chain employs TRBV2 and TRBJ2-7; 13 nucleotides align to TRBD2. The CDR3 contains 15 residues. With 6 bases clipped from V and 2 bases from J, the junction kept 4 bases outside the gene matches. The germline V gene has CDR1 SNHLY and CDR2 FYNNEI. The CDR3 loop reads CASRQGLAGTYEQYF. The CDR3 DNA follows: TGTGCCAGCAGACAGGGACTAGCGGGAACCTACGAGCAGTACTTC. Full variable domain (remainder filled in from reference TRBV2 and TRBJ2-7): EPEVTQTPSHQVTQMGQEVILRCVPISNHLYFYWYRQILGQKVEFLVSFYNNEISEKSEIFDDQFSVERPDGSNFTLKIRSTKLEDSAMYFCASRQGLAGTYEQYFGPGTRLTVT.

The J gene is TRBJ2-1, the V gene TRBV9; 8 bases map to TRBD2. The CDR3 sequence is 12 residues long. CDR1 and CDR2 (germline): SGDLS, YYNGEE. The trim removed 4 bases at V and 9 bases at J, leaving 3 bases unmatched. The CDR3 here is CASSPTSGEQFF. In DNA form, the CDR3 reads TGTGCCAGCAGCCCCACTAGCGGTGAGCAGTTCTTC.

The rearrangement links TRBV7-2 to TRBJ2-3; D perhaps matches TRBD1 (6 bases). This CDR3 region has 17 residues. The germline V and J ends were trimmed by 0 bases and 6 bases, with 19 bases remaining between them. Germline V gives CDR1 SGHTA, CDR2 FQGNSA. CDR3 nucleotides: TGTGCCAGCAGCTTAGCCGCGGCAGGGGCAGGGGAGGATACGCAGTATTTT. Its protein product is CASSLAAAGAGEDTQYF. The full variable domain, in which reference TRBV7-2 and TRBJ2-3 provide the parts outside the CDR3, is GAGVSQSPSNKVTEKGKDVELRCDPISGHTALYWYRQSLGQGLEFLIYFQGNSAPDKSGLPSDRFSAERTGGSVSTLTIQRTQQEDSAVYLCASSLAAAGAGEDTQYFGPGTRLTVL.

This clone came up a few times. The CDR3: CASSPDRGLEKLFF. DNA of the CDR3: TGCGCCAGCAGCCCGGACAGGGGGCTTGAAAAACTGTTTTTT. The rearrangement links TRBV5-1 to TRBJ1-4; 11 positions match TRBD1. CDR1 and CDR2 from the germline V gene are SGHRS and YFSETQ. The CDR3 is 14 residues long. V lost 4 bases and J lost 7; bases outside the gene matches: 3. Drawing the rest from reference TRBV5-1 and TRBJ1-4, the complete variable domain is KAGVTQTPRYLIKTRGQQVTLSCSPISGHRSVSWYQQTPGQGLQFLFEYFSETQRNKGNFPGRFSGRQFSNSRSEMNVSTLELGDSALYLCASSPDRGLEKLFFGSGTQLSVL.

J is TRBJ1-6 and V is TRBV14; TRBD1 aligns across 8 bases. There are 17 residues in the CDR3. Germline values: CDR1 SGHDN, CDR2 FVKESK. V gave up 1 base and J gave up 8 bases; unmatched junction bases: 10. The CDR3 DNA follows: TGTGCCAGCAGCCAAGGACAGGGGATAAGAAAGGATTCACCCCTCCACTTT. This gives the protein CASSQGQGIRKDSPLHF.

The V call is TRBV27, the J call TRBJ2-7; 9 bases are shared with TRBD1. The CDR3 has 15 amino acids. CDR1 and CDR2 (germline): MNHEY, SMNVEV (reference sequence). Trimming removed 5 bases from V and 4 bases from J; junction bases left unmatched: 9. CDR3 sequence: CASSPRTGVLYEQYF. DNA of the CDR3: TGTGCCAGCAGTCCTCGGACAGGGGTCCTGTACGAGCAGTACTTC.

The chain has TRBV15 and TRBJ1-5; D is uncertain. With 0 bases removed from V and 6 bases from J, the gap between germline ends came to 9 bases. In germline, CDR1 is LNHNV, CDR2 YYDKDF (reference sequence). This CDR3 has 14 residues. The CDR3 coding sequence is TGTGCCACCAGCAGAGAAAATGAGGGTCAGCCCCAGCATTTT. Its translation is CATSRENEGQPQHF. The full variable domain, rest sourced from reference TRBV15 and TRBJ1-5, is DAMVIQNPRYQVTQFGKPVTLSCSQTLNHNVMYWYQQKSSQAPKLLFHYYDKDFNNEADTPDNFQSRRPNTSFCFLDIRSPGLGDTAMYLCATSRENEGQPQHFGDGTRLSIL.

The chain employs TRBV19 and TRBJ1-5, with D tentatively TRBD1 (6 bases). From germline, CDR1 is LNHDA and CDR2 SQIVND (reference sequence). This CDR3 region has 14 residues. Trimming left V 5 bases short and J 7 bases short, with 15 bases between. CDR3 coding DNA: TGTGCCAGTAGTCTAACAGGGAGAGAACAGCCCCAGCATTTT. Translating it yields CASSLTGREQPQHF.

The V and J genes are TRBV7-9 and TRBJ1-2, with a possible D match to TRBD1 (5 bases). Germline V CDR1 and CDR2: SEHNR, FQNEAQ (reference sequence). The CDR3 extends over 18 amino acids. Trimming stripped 5 bases from V and 5 bases from J, with 27 bases between. The CDR3 spells CASSQWDFRTTKVYGYTF. The CDR3, as DNA: TGTGCCAGCAGCCAATGGGACTTCAGGACCACGAAGGTTTATGGCTACACCTTC.

V and J are TRBV5-1 and TRBJ2-6; 9 bases match TRBD1. After removal of 7 bases from V and 0 bases from J, the junction contained 5 bases not matched to a gene. Per germline, CDR1 SGHRS and CDR2 YFSETQ. CDR3 length: 16 amino acids. The CDR3 DNA sequence: TGCGCCAGCCGGGGACAGGGAATCTCTGGGGCCAACGTCCTGACTTTC. Translation: CASRGQGISGANVLTF.

The chain carries TRBV28 and TRBJ1-6; D is ambiguous. With 4 bases removed from V and 9 bases from J, the gap between germline ends came to 7 bases. The CDR3 contains 12 residues. CDR1 and CDR2 from the germline V gene are MDHEN and SYDVKM. The CDR3 nucleotides read TGTGCCAGCAGTTGGGCGCTTTCACCCCTCCACTTT. Its protein is CASSWALSPLHF. The whole variable domain, remainder taken from reference TRBV28 and TRBJ1-6, is DVKVTQSSRYLVKRTGEKVFLECVQDMDHENMFWYRQDPGLGLRLIYFSYDVKMKEKGDIPEGYSVSREKKERFSLILESASTNQTSMYLCASSWALSPLHFGNGTRLTVT.

V gene TRBV19 combines with J gene TRBJ2-2, with TRBD1 identical over 9 bases. This CDR3 is 16 amino acids long. Trimming cost V 3 bases and J 3 bases; bases outside gene matches: 5. Germline V lookup: CDR1 LNHDA, CDR2 SQIVND (reference sequence). CDR3 DNA: TGTGCCAGTAGTATTCTCAGGACAGGGGACACCGGGGAGCTGTTTTTT. This gives the protein CASSILRTGDTGELFF.

V gene TRBV12-3 or TRBV12-4 combines with J gene TRBJ2-7; D is possibly TRBD2 (6 bases). This CDR3 comprises 11 residues. V lost 10 bases and J lost 6, with 13 bases in between. The CDR3 region is CATARRGEQYF. DNA of the CDR3: TGTGCCACCGCGCGGCGGGGCGAGCAGTACTTC.

This clone was detected only a few times. The gene calls are TRBV2 and TRBJ2-1, with TRBD2 matching over 11 bases. The junction had 4 bases not matched to a gene; V was cut back by 7 bases and J by 5 bases. The CDR3 contains 14 residues. Germline assignment: CDR1 SNHLY and CDR2 FYNNEI. The CDR3 here is CASTSGRTNNEQFF. CDR3 nucleotide sequence: TGTGCCAGCACTAGCGGGAGGACGAACAATGAGCAGTTCTTC.

The chain combines TRBV7-2 with TRBJ2-7; 8 nucleotides line up with TRBD2. V lost 5 bases to trimming and J lost 4 bases; unmatched junction nucleotides: 13. The CDR3 sequence is 16 residues long. Germline V lookup: CDR1 SGHTA, CDR2 FQGNSA. CDR3 DNA sequence: TGTGCCAGCAGCCCGGCGGGGGGCAGTCGGGGGTACGAGCAGTACTTC. Its protein product is CASSPAGGSRGYEQYF.

The rearrangement links TRBV9 to TRBJ2-7, with D possibly matching TRBD1 (6 bases). Germline V gene lookup returns CDR1 SGDLS and CDR2 YYNGEE. The length of the CDR3 is 14 residues. V was clipped by 4 bases and J by 5 bases, with 16 bases between them. DNA for the CDR3: TGTGCCAGCAGCCCATCCGGGACAACTAACGAGCAGTACTTC. Residues: CASSPSGTTNEQYF.

The chain couples TRBV23-1 to TRBJ2-5; 7 bases line up with TRBD2. TRBV23-1 belongs to the ORF category, with a function that is uncertain. This CDR3 contains 15 residues. V shed 6 bases, J shed 0 bases, and the junction held 7 bases outside the gene matches. This CDR3 is CASRRISGYQETQYF. CDR3 nucleotide sequence: TGCGCCAGCAGGCGAATTAGCGGGTACCAAGAGACCCAGTACTTC.

The rearrangement joins TRBV9 to TRBJ2-7; possibly TRBD1 for D (6 bases). Per the germline V gene, CDR1 is SGDLS and CDR2 is YYNGEE. Trimming removed 3 bases at V and 0 bases at J, with 16 bases between. This CDR3 comprises 16 residues. In DNA form, the CDR3 reads TGTGCCAGCAGCGCCCACCTCACGGACAGCTCCTACGAGCAGTACTTC. This codes for CASSAHLTDSSYEQYF.

The rearrangement joins TRBV5-4 to TRBJ2-7, with D possibly matching TRBD1 (6 bases). The CDR3 loop spans 14 amino acids. The V end lost 1 base, the J end lost 4 bases, and 12 bases lay between the germline ends. Germline-derived CDR1 and CDR2 are SGHNT and YYREEE (reference sequence). The DNA of the CDR3 is TGTGCCAGCAGCTTGTGGGGGCTCCGATACGAGCAGTACTTC. Translated: CASSLWGLRYEQYF.